Below, 15 T cell receptor beta chains from the same sample are listed, as sequenced in a study of shared clonotypes between healthy human individuals. Sequenced by immunoSEQ multiplex PCR; TCRdb stores in-frame clones only, minus some. The sample includes about 1.5 million clones, 96% of them seen just once. The sample taken for sequencing was naive CD4+ T cells sorted from blood. Stated subset: CD45RA+ positively selected. The receptors come from a man aged 30 to 45 in good health.

The DNA of the CDR3 is TGTGCCAGCAGCTCCCTGGAGGGGGTTGGAGATACGCAGTATTTT. It codes for CASSSLEGVGDTQYF. V is TRBV11-1 and J is TRBJ2-3; D may correspond to TRBD1 or TRBD2 (6 bases each). The germline V gene has CDR1 SGHAT and CDR2 FQDESV (reference sequence). With 4 bases removed from V and 5 bases from J, the gap between germline ends came to 16 bases. This CDR3 region has 15 residues.

The V call is TRBV7-9, the J call TRBJ2-5; D is ambiguous. This CDR3 is 14 amino acids long. Trimming stripped 3 bases from V and 5 bases from J, with 13 bases between. CDR1 and CDR2 from the germline V gene are SEHNR and FQNEAQ (reference sequence). CDR3 sequence reads: CASSFAPRVETQYF. For the CDR3, the DNA is TGTGCCAGCAGCTTCGCCCCGAGAGTGGAGACCCAGTACTTC.

The J gene is TRBJ1-1, the V gene TRBV7-9; D unresolved. Trimming removed 3 bases from V and 1 base from J, with 9 bases in between. The germline V gene encodes CDR1 SEHNR and CDR2 FQNEAQ (reference sequence). The CDR3 is 14 amino acids. CDR3 nucleotides: TGTGCCAGCAGCTTTGAGGGCCCGAACACTGAAGCTTTCTTT. Protein: CASSFEGPNTEAFF.

In the case of this clone: This sample includes further DNA sequences coding for the same CDR3. V is TRBV5-1 and J is TRBJ1-1, with TRBD1 matching over 9 bases. Unmatched junction bases numbered 5, after V lost 4 bases and J lost 1 base. This CDR3 is 15 amino acids long. Germline V gene lookup returns CDR1 SGHRS and CDR2 YFSETQ. The CDR3 DNA sequence: TGCGCCAGCAGCCCCCGGACAGGGGAGAACACTGAAGCTTTCTTT. Translation: CASSPRTGENTEAFF. The full variable domain, with the rest looked up from reference TRBV5-1 and TRBJ1-1, is KAGVTQTPRYLIKTRGQQVTLSCSPISGHRSVSWYQQTPGQGLQFLFEYFSETQRNKGNFPGRFSGRQFSNSRSEMNVSTLELGDSALYLCASSPRTGENTEAFFGQGTRLTVV.

The chain uses TRBV14 and TRBJ2-7, with D perhaps matching TRBD2 (5 bases). With 5 bases removed from V and 2 bases from J, the gap between germline ends came to 10 bases. Germline lookup yields CDR1 SGHDN and CDR2 FVKESK. The CDR3 length is 13 residues. The CDR3 spells CASSVLGTYEQYF. The DNA for the CDR3 is TGTGCCAGCAGCGTACTAGGGACCTACGAGCAGTACTTC. Looking up the rest from reference TRBV14 and TRBJ2-7 gives the full variable domain: EAGVTQFPSHSVIEKGQTVTLRCDPISGHDNLYWYRRVMGKEIKFLLHFVKESKQDESGMPNNRFLAERTGGTYSTLKVQPAELEDSGVYFCASSVLGTYEQYFGPGTRLTVT.

This CDR3 reads CAISEQGTGGLQETQYF. The DNA for the CDR3 is TGTGCCATCAGTGAACAAGGGACAGGAGGGCTCCAAGAGACCCAGTACTTC. The genes are TRBV10-3 and TRBJ2-5; 8 bases are a match to TRBD1. With V trimmed by 3 bases and J by 1 base, 10 bases remained unmatched. Germline lookup yields CDR1 ENHRY and CDR2 SYGVKD. The CDR3 has 17 residues.

This chain joins TRBV2 and TRBJ2-3, with D maybe TRBD2 (6 bases). This CDR3 region has 15 residues. CDR1 is SNHLY, CDR2 FYNNEI, per germline. The V end lost 2 bases, the J end lost 2 bases, and 11 bases lay between the germline ends. CDR3 coding DNA: TGTGCCAGCAGTGAACTGGAGGGGCCCACAGATACGCAGTATTTT. As protein: CASSELEGPTDTQYF.

This rearrangement joins TRBV5-4 to TRBJ2-3; 9 positions agree with TRBD1. CDR1 is SGHNT, CDR2 YYREEE, per germline (reference sequence). The CDR3 covers 14 residues. With 3 bases clipped from V and 1 base from J, the junction kept 0 bases outside the gene matches. The CDR3 spells CASSWTGGTDTQYF. DNA of the CDR3: TGTGCCAGCAGCTGGACAGGGGGCACAGATACGCAGTATTTT.

The rearrangement uses TRBV5-1 and TRBJ2-7, with TRBD2 matching 7 bases. This CDR3 region has 14 residues. Germline loops: CDR1 SGHRS, CDR2 YFSETQ. Trimming at V came to 4 bases and at J to 1 base, leaving 5 bases not matched to a gene. This CDR3 is CASSIAGGSYEQYF. In nucleotides, the CDR3 is TGCGCCAGCAGCATAGCGGGTGGGTCCTACGAGCAGTACTTC.

The V call is TRBV28, the J call TRBJ1-5; TRBD1 matches 8 bases. Germline trimming cut 6 bases from V and 6 bases from J; bases unmatched to any gene: 16. Germline CDR1 MDHEN, CDR2 SYDVKM. CDR3 length: 17 residues. The CDR3 coding sequence is TGTGCCAGCAGATTAACGCCGGGACAGGCACTGAGTCAGCCCCAGCATTTT. Translated, it gives CASRLTPGQALSQPQHF.

Concerning this clone itself: Other DNA sequences in this sample translate to the same CDR3. CDR3 amino acids: CASSPTDSGNTIYF. As DNA, the CDR3 is TGTGCCAGCTCACCGACCGACTCTGGAAACACCATATATTTT. The genes are TRBV18 and TRBJ1-3; D gene ambiguous. Trimming removed 3 bases at V and 0 bases at J, with 6 bases between. The V gene's germline CDR1 is KGHSH and CDR2 LQKENI. The CDR3 runs 14 residues.

CDR3 bases: TGTGCCAGCAGTTTTTTGGGCGGGGACAATGAGCAGTTCTTC. It codes for CASSFLGGDNEQFF. The chain combines TRBV28 with TRBJ2-1; D is perhaps TRBD2 (6 bases). V lost 3 bases and J 5 bases, leaving 11 bases between the germline ends. The CDR3 spans 14 residues. Per the germline V gene, CDR1 is MDHEN and CDR2 is SYDVKM.

This chain joins TRBV29-1 and TRBJ2-1; TRBD2 matches at 12 bases. Trimming took 8 bases from V and 8 from J; bases not matched to a gene: 13. The CDR3 is 15 residues long. CDR1 and CDR2 (germline): SQVTM, ANQGSEA. The DNA of the CDR3 is TGCAGCACAAGACTAGCGGGAGATAGGGCGCATGAGCAGTTCTTC. It codes for CSTRLAGDRAHEQFF.

This chain joins TRBV5-4 and TRBJ2-7; 8 bases agree with TRBD2. Germline CDR1 reads SGHNT; CDR2 reads YYREEE (reference sequence). The junction had 9 bases not matched to a gene; V was cut back by 0 bases and J by 1 base. CDR3 length: 17 amino acids. The CDR3 reads CASSLDLGRAGSYEQYF. In DNA, the CDR3 is TGTGCCAGCAGCTTGGATCTCGGGAGGGCCGGGTCCTACGAGCAGTACTTC.

This chain joins TRBV5-1 and TRBJ2-7; D call uncertain. The CDR3 consists of 13 residues. Germline CDR1 and CDR2: SGHRS and YFSETQ. The V and J ends lost 4 bases and 1 base respectively, with 9 bases between them. The CDR3 loop reads CASSNGHSYEQYF. The CDR3, as DNA: TGCGCCAGCAGCAACGGCCATTCCTACGAGCAGTACTTC.